These T cell receptor beta chains were read from a single sample in a study of blood T cell repertoires in COVID-19. Produced via immunoSEQ multiplex PCR; TCRdb's table is partial and in-frame only. The sample carries roughly 38,000 clones, around 86% recorded once. The sequenced material came from peripheral blood. The receptor source for this set is a man aged 45-60 years in a cohort sampled during active COVID-19. CDR3s include the opening cysteine and the closing phenylalanine or tryptophan. A D gene is named only where the DNA matches it firmly. Rows may omit the clone size; those that give it use once, few, many or a size class.

>.|TRBJ2-5|TRBV4-2|.
TGTGCCAGCAGCCGGGGAGCGGACTCCGTAGAGACCCAGTACTTC
CASSRGADSVETQYF
>.|TRBJ1-2|TRBV15|.
TGTGCCACCAGCAGAGTCAGCGGCTATGGCTACACCTTC
CATSRVSGYGYTF
>.|TRBJ2-3|TRBV4-2|.
TGTGCCAGCAGCCAAGAACCGACAGGGACTCCCGGAGGGGGCACAGATACGCAGTATTTT
CASSQEPTGTPGGGTDTQYF
>.|TRBJ1-2|TRBV6-5|TRBD1
TGTGCCAGCAGTTACATAAAGGCAGGGGGCGCCTATGGCTACACCTTC
CASSYIKAGGAYGYTF
>.|TRBJ2-1|TRBV29-1|TRBD2
TGCAGCTCCCCTAGCGGCTCCTACAATGAGCAGTTCTTC
CSSPSGSYNEQFF
>.|TRBJ2-1|TRBV7-6|.
TGTGCCAGCAGCTTAGGGGGTTTGACCTCGGGAAATGAGCAGTTCTTC
CASSLGGLTSGNEQFF
>.|TRBJ1-4|TRBV25-1|TRBD1
TGTGCCAGCAGCCTCGGGAACAGGGGGTATGAAAAACTGTTTTTT
CASSLGNRGYEKLFF
>once|TRBJ2-5|TRBV3-1/TRBV3-2|TRBD2
TGTGCCAGCAGCCAAGATGGAGTAGCGGGAGGGGAGACCCAGTACTTC
CASSQDGVAGGETQYF
>.|TRBJ1-5|TRBV28|TRBD1
TGTGCCAGCAGTTTGGGGACAGGCAATCAGCCCCAGCATTTT
CASSLGTGNQPQHF
>few|TRBJ1-3|TRBV4-3|.
TGCGCCAGCAGCCAATCCCGGGTAGACAGCTCTGGAAACACCATATATTTT
CASSQSRVDSSGNTIYF
>few|TRBJ1-3|TRBV29-1|.
TGCAGCGCTAAGACAGACTTGGAAACAACCATATATTTT
CSAKTDLETTIYF
>.|TRBJ2-5|TRBV10-3|TRBD1
TGTGCCATCAGTGAGTCGTTGGACAGGGGGAGCCAAGAGACCCAGTACTTC
CAISESLDRGSQETQYF
>.|TRBJ2-3|TRBV27|TRBD2
TGTGCCAGCAGTTTAGGGACTAGCGCTACAGATACGCAGTATTTT
CASSLGTSATDTQYF
>.|TRBJ2-3|TRBV6-4|.
TGTGCCAGCAGTGACCCCCCCGCAGATACGCAGTATTTT
CASSDPPADTQYF
>few|TRBJ2-3|TRBV5-1|TRBD2
TGCGCCAGCAGCTTGATTGGCGGGAGTAGCCCAGATACGCAGTATTTT
CASSLIGGSSPDTQYF
>once|TRBJ2-1|TRBV2|.
TGTGCCAGCGCTGAGGGGAGGTGGTTCTTC
CASAEGRWFF
>once|TRBJ1-5|TRBV18|.
TGTGCCAGCTCACCCACAGCAACCGATCAGCCCCAGCATTTT
CASSPTATDQPQHF
>.|TRBJ2-3|TRBV6-5|TRBD2
TGTGCCAGTGGGGGGGGACTAGCGCAGTATTTT
CASGGGLAQYF
>.|TRBJ1-2|TRBV11-2|TRBD1
TGTGCCAGCAGCCCAGAGGGGGCCTATGGCTACACCTTC
CASSPEGAYGYTF
>.|TRBJ2-3|TRBV9|TRBD2
TGTGCCAGCAGCGGCCTCCACTTAGCGGGGGGAGGGGATACGCAGTATTTT
CASSGLHLAGGGDTQYF
>.|TRBJ1-4|TRBV19|.
TGTGCCAGTAGTTTTAATAATAATGAAAAACTGTTTTTT
CASSFNNNEKLFF
>.|TRBJ2-7|TRBV6-1|.
TGTGCCAGCAGTGAAGTACAGCCCTACGAGCAGTACTTC
CASSEVQPYEQYF
>.|TRBJ1-1|TRBV9|.
TGTGCCAGCAGCGTATCGAGGGGAGGGACTGAAGCTTTCTTT
CASSVSRGGTEAFF
>.|TRBJ2-4|TRBV7-2|.
TGTGCCAGCAGCTTAGTCCGTCCCCTGCTAACCAAAAACATTCAGTACTTC
CASSLVRPLLTKNIQYF
>.|TRBJ1-1|TRBV5-1|.
TGCGCCAGCAGCTCACAGGGGAACACTGAAGCTTTCTTT
CASSSQGNTEAFF
>.|TRBJ2-3|TRBV3-1/TRBV3-2|TRBD2
TGTGCCAGCAGCCAAGGCGTCGTAGCGGGGCCGGGCACAGATACGCAGTATTTT
CASSQGVVAGPGTDTQYF
>.|TRBJ1-5|TRBV19|.
TGTGCCAGTAGTATAGAAGGCCCCTCAGGGAGCAATCAGCCCCAGCATTTT
CASSIEGPSGSNQPQHF